This is a list of T cell receptor beta chains from one sample in a study of memory CD4+ T cells and cytomegalovirus serostatus. Assay: immunoSEQ multiplex PCR; the TCRdb copy retains only in-frame clones and omits some. The sample comprises about 75,000 clones, under 80% of which are singletons, and 2.5% to 3% rests with the top ten. Material: memory CD4+ T cells from blood. The receptor set was obtained from an adult in good health and CMV-seropositive. Both conserved end residues are part of each CDR3. The order of the fields is D gene, V gene, J gene, CDR3 length, clone size, CDR3 protein, CDR3 DNA. A D gene is named only where the DNA matches it firmly. Clone size appears in some rows only: once, few, many, or a class for an expanded clone.

D: .; V: TRBV4-1; J: TRBJ2-1; length: 11; size: .; CDR3: CASSSYNEQFF; DNA: TGCGCCAGCAGCTCCTACAATGAGCAGTTCTTC
D: .; V: TRBV11-3; J: TRBJ2-3; length: 14; size: .; CDR3: CASSLDQSTDTQYF; DNA: TGTGCCAGCAGCTTAGATCAGAGCACAGATACGCAGTATTTT
D: .; V: TRBV6-1; J: TRBJ2-7; length: 15; size: .; CDR3: CASSPRAASSGEQYF; DNA: TGTGCCAGCAGCCCCCGGGCAGCGAGTTCGGGGGAGCAGTACTTC
D: TRBD1; V: TRBV18; J: TRBJ1-1; length: 13; size: .; CDR3: CASSLAGGTEAFF; DNA: TGTGCCAGCTCACTGGCAGGGGGGACTGAAGCTTTCTTT
D: .; V: TRBV7-9; J: TRBJ1-3; length: 17; size: few; CDR3: CASSFRTAHPTGNTIYF; DNA: TGTGCCAGCAGCTTCCGGACAGCGCACCCTACGGGAAACACCATATATTTT
D: .; V: TRBV28; J: TRBJ1-5; length: 14; size: .; CDR3: CASMREIGNQPQHF; DNA: TGTGCCAGCATGCGGGAGATAGGCAATCAGCCCCAGCATTTT
D: .; V: TRBV7-9; J: TRBJ1-2; length: 14; size: .; CDR3: CASSLEAGLYGYTF; DNA: TGTGCCAGCAGCTTAGAAGCCGGCCTCTATGGCTACACCTTC
D: .; V: TRBV11-3; J: TRBJ1-1; length: 14; size: few; CDR3: CASSLVASGAEAFF; DNA: TGTGCCAGCAGCTTAGTGGCATCAGGCGCTGAAGCTTTCTTT
D: .; V: TRBV5-1; J: TRBJ2-5; length: 14; size: .; CDR3: CASSLSPVQETQYF; DNA: TGCGCCAGCAGCTTGTCGCCAGTACAAGAGACCCAGTACTTC
D: TRBD2; V: TRBV6-6; J: TRBJ2-1; length: 15; size: .; CDR3: CASSLTSGRAVRQFF; DNA: TGTGCCAGCAGTCTGACTAGCGGGAGGGCGGTACGGCAGTTCTTC
D: .; V: TRBV7-2; J: TRBJ1-2; length: 13; size: .; CDR3: CASSSRGGYGYTF; DNA: TGTGCCAGCAGCTCGCGGGGCGGCTATGGCTACACCTTC
D: .; V: TRBV7-9; J: TRBJ2-3; length: 12; size: .; CDR3: CASSLGTDVQYF; DNA: TGTGCCAGCAGCTTAGGTACCGATGTGCAGTATTTT
D: TRBD1; V: TRBV19; J: TRBJ1-2; length: 18; size: .; CDR3: CASSIAPGQGARNYGYTF; DNA: TGTGCCAGTAGTATAGCCCCGGGACAGGGGGCGCGTAACTATGGCTACACCTTC
D: TRBD1; V: TRBV30; J: TRBJ1-4; length: 13; size: .; CDR3: CAWVDRVTEKLFF; DNA: TGTGCCTGGGTTGACAGGGTAACTGAAAAACTGTTTTTT
D: .; V: TRBV11-2; J: TRBJ1-2; length: 13; size: .; CDR3: CASSPAGGYGYTF; DNA: TGTGCCAGCAGCCCCGCGGGGGGGTATGGCTACACCTTC
D: TRBD1; V: TRBV19; J: TRBJ1-6; length: 15; size: .; CDR3: CASSLQGTNNSPLHF; DNA: TGTGCCAGTAGTCTACAGGGGACAAATAATTCACCCCTCCACTTT
D: .; V: TRBV7-2; J: TRBJ2-1; length: 15; size: .; CDR3: CASSLGPSFNNEQFF; DNA: TGTGCCAGCAGCTTAGGCCCTAGCTTCAACAATGAGCAGTTCTTC